This T cell receptor beta chain was identified during a study of blood T cells in healthy people across ages. The CDR3 is 12 amino acids. V lost 4 bases and J lost 4, with 8 bases in between. Looked up from germline, CDR1 is SGHRS and CDR2 is YFSETQ. A J-beta primer mix and a sample-barcoded 5' primer were used in a second PCR of roughly 6 to 11 cycles. One entry per CDR3 protein results from TCRdb running MiXCR on the 5' RACE reads. The sample records hundreds of thousands of distinct CDR3 sequences, roughly 43% being singletons. A word on this clonotype: Its cognate antigen is unknown.

General observations from the study: A roughly linear fall in TCR beta diversity per million T cells was seen with increasing age.

This receptor was taken from a woman aged 60-70 years in good health. The V gene is TRBV5-1, the J gene TRBJ2-5; D might be TRBD2 (6 bases). Sequenced material: blood. CDR3 nucleotide sequence: TGCGCCAGCAGCGGGGACTCAGAGACCCAGTACTTC. Protein product: CASSGDSETQYF.